This T cell receptor (beta chain) was obtained from a study of a mutant IDH1 vaccine in newly diagnosed glioma (dated by TCRdb to the early 2020s). General notes on the study: Eight vaccinations were administered to patients in weeks 1, 3, 5, 7, 11, 15, 19 and 23, corresponding to visits V03 through V10. Of the approximately 30 treated patients, approximately 60% were male and approximately 40% were female, and a mean age of roughly 37 years was recorded. For exploratory analyses, longitudinal TCRB deep sequencing was carried out in some 25 treated patients wherever samples were available. Before enrollment, most patients had been given radiochemotherapy with temozolomide as standard therapy, while the rest had received either radiotherapy alone or temozolomide alone. Peripheral blood samples were drawn at six visits, namely V03 (baseline), V05, V07, V10, V12 and V13. In the chemotherapy-containing groups, vaccination started alongside temozolomide cycles, whereas in patients who had radiotherapy alone it started 4-6 weeks after radiotherapy.

Here is what the overall study found, with its caveats: Availability determined which PBMC samples were chosen for TCRB deep sequencing. Changes in the top peripheral T cell clonotypes picked up by TCRB sequencing did not appear to be linked to pseudoprogression. The authors stated that sample limitations prevented analyses of patient blood samples from being reproduced. Across multiple MHC alleles, vaccine-induced immune responses were seen in 90% to 95% of patients.

Worth noting for this clone: This clone's antigen is unknown. Base qualities are not recorded, but no much larger clone differs from it by a single base.

The library relied on the immunoSEQ multiplex PCR assay. Rearranged TCR beta chain sequences were amplified using the hsTCRB Kit according to the manufacturer's protocol. Sequencing of TCRB libraries was carried out on an Illumina MiSeq. The authors' analysis ran thus. The proprietary platform of the kit vendor was used for demultiplexing, trimming and gene mapping. The source is immuneACCESS, and TCRdb retained only in-frame sequences with V and J called. Part of the clones is not carried over; for the studies checked, unresolved V genes explain less than half of this, and the remainder is unexplained. V and J calls and clone size come straight from that table; D and trimming were deduced from the DNA. Within this sample are about 82,000 clones, with approximately 85% of them counted one time only. The leading ten clones occupy about 2.2% of the sample. This specimen's time point label, interpreted: week 23, last vaccination. Each vaccine dose, consisting of 300 ug of a 20-mer mutant IDH1 peptide in Montanide, was administered subcutaneously with topical imiquimod. Donors had newly diagnosed WHO grade 3 or 4 IDH1-mutant astrocytomas with loss of nuclear ATRX. The samples were drawn from NOA16, a multicentre, single-arm, open-label phase I trial in Germany that tested a mutant IDH1 peptide vaccine in humans for the first time. The DNeasy Blood and Tissue Kit was used to extract genomic DNA from EDTA blood for TCRB sequencing.

The germline V gene (reference sequence) sets CDR1 to LNHDA and CDR2 to SQIVND. The CDR3 has 14 amino acids, counting the end cysteine and phenylalanine. Only the CDR3 DNA is retained, 42 bases long and in frame from the first base. Here V drops 5 bases and J drops 8 bases, and the junction holds 7 bases not matched to any gene. The sequencing used PBMCs, collected from a glioma patient whose treatment included an IDH1 peptide vaccine. The receptor's source is a man younger than 40 with glioma. Some clones in this sample may be carry-over from other donors' samples. The sequence links TRBV19 to TRBJ1-4; 8 middle bases align to TRBD1. The CDR3 region reads CASSRQGADEKLFF. The nucleotide sequence is given as TGTGCCAGTAGTCGGCAGGGGGCAGACGAAAAACTGTTTTTT.